These 9 T cell receptor beta chains share one sample of origin, sequenced in a study of blood T cell repertoires in COVID-19 (dated by TCRdb to about 2020). The library relied on the immunoSEQ multiplex PCR assay. The table comes from immuneACCESS by way of TCRdb, which keeps in-frame sequences with V and J called. Part of the clones is missing from these tables; in studies checked, under half for an unresolved V gene and the rest for unknown reasons. The table for this sample lists tens of thousands of clones; 79% of them were counted only once. Jointly, the top ten make up 26% of the sample. The sequenced sample was peripheral blood. The origin of the receptors is a man in his 60s with active or convalescent COVID-19.

The chain carries TRBV5-1 and TRBJ2-6; 9 positions agree with TRBD1. There are 18 residues in the CDR3. V shed 3 bases and J 2 bases; nucleotides not matched to a gene: 9. The V gene's germline CDR1 is SGHRS and CDR2 YFSETQ. DNA for the CDR3: TGCGCCAGCAGCTCTAGCCTACAGGGGGCGCCTGGGGCCAACGTCCTGACTTTC. This gives the protein CASSSSLQGAPGANVLTF.

J is TRBJ2-5 and V is TRBV6-2 or TRBV6-3; D remains unclear. The germline V and J ends were trimmed by 0 bases and 4 bases, with 3 bases remaining between them. The CDR3 is 12 residues long. Germline values: CDR1 MNHEY, CDR2 SVGEGT. The CDR3 is CASSYSGETQYF. CDR3 bases: TGTGCCAGCAGTTACTCCGGAGAGACCCAGTACTTC.

V and J are TRBV5-1 and TRBJ2-7; 9 positions match TRBD1. Per germline, CDR1 SGHRS and CDR2 YFSETQ. With V trimmed by 2 bases and J by 6 bases, 9 bases remained unmatched. The CDR3 is made up of 15 amino acids. The CDR3 loop reads CASSFHRDRDSEQYF. For the CDR3, the DNA is TGCGCCAGCAGCTTCCACCGGGACAGGGATTCCGAGCAGTACTTC.

The chain couples TRBV2 to TRBJ1-2; 9 bases are shared with TRBD1. CDR3 length: 14 residues. Germline lookup yields CDR1 SNHLY and CDR2 FYNNEI. With V trimmed by 2 bases and J by 8 bases, 6 bases remained unmatched. The CDR3 spells CASSEIQGAGGYTF. The CDR3, as DNA: TGTGCCAGCAGTGAAATACAGGGGGCGGGAGGCTACACCTTC.

This rearrangement joins TRBV19 to TRBJ2-5, with D hard to call. In germline, CDR1 is LNHDA, CDR2 SQIVND (reference sequence). This CDR3 contains 14 residues. The V and J ends lost 3 bases and 1 base respectively, with 9 bases between them. In DNA, the CDR3 is TGTGCCAGTAGTATTTCTGTCGTCCAAGAGACCCAGTACTTC. Protein sequence: CASSISVVQETQYF.

The chain is built from TRBV29-1 and TRBJ2-2; D unclear. Looked up from germline, CDR1 is SQVTM and CDR2 is ANQGSEA. Trimming took 5 bases from V and 6 from J, leaving 4 bases between them. The CDR3 is 10 amino acids. This CDR3 reads CSVLPGELFF. The CDR3 DNA reads TGCAGCGTTCTACCCGGGGAGCTGTTTTTT.

The chain carries TRBV5-1 and TRBJ1-5, with 9 bases identical to TRBD1. The CDR3 extends over 15 amino acids. V shed 3 bases, J shed 6 bases, and the junction held 7 bases outside the gene matches. Germline V gene data show CDR1 as SGHRS and CDR2 as YFSETQ. The CDR3 DNA reads as TGCGCCAGCAGCTCGGGGACAGGGATAGGTCAGCCCCAGCATTTT. Amino acids: CASSSGTGIGQPQHF. Drawing the rest from reference TRBV5-1 and TRBJ1-5, the complete variable domain is KAGVTQTPRYLIKTRGQQVTLSCSPISGHRSVSWYQQTPGQGLQFLFEYFSETQRNKGNFPGRFSGRQFSNSRSEMNVSTLELGDSALYLCASSSGTGIGQPQHFGDGTRLSIL.

The chain recombines TRBV3-1 (or the pseudogene TRBV3-2) with TRBJ2-7; D gene ambiguous. The germline V gene encodes CDR1 LGHDT and CDR2 YNNKEL (reference sequence). CDR3 length equals 12 residues. Trimming removed 1 base at V and 3 bases at J, with 4 bases between. The DNA of the CDR3 is TGTGCCAGCAGCCAAGTTTACTACGAGCAGTACTTC. Residues: CASSQVYYEQYF.

This clone was detected a few times. The J gene is TRBJ1-5, the V gene TRBV5-4, with 10 bases lining up with TRBD1. Trimming took 4 bases from V and 5 from J; bases not matched to a gene: 3. Germline V CDR1 and CDR2: SGHNT, YYREEE (reference sequence). The CDR3 sequence is 14 residues long. CDR3 DNA: TGTGCCAGCAGCGCCGGGACAGGGGATCAGCCCCAGCATTTT. Protein product: CASSAGTGDQPQHF.